This note documents a single T cell receptor (beta chain) sequence. Its specificity is not known. This sample is part of a study of blood T cells in healthy people across ages. V shed 8 bases and J shed 2 bases, with 10 bases lying between them. The length of the CDR3 is 13 residues. Germline CDR1 reads MDHEN; CDR2 reads SYDVKM. It was with a sample-barcoded 5' primer and a J-beta primer mix that a second PCR of about 6 to 12 cycles was run. TCRdb ran MiXCR on the 5' RACE reads and lists one entry per CDR3 protein. Here the sample spans hundreds of thousands of distinct CDR3 sequences, 35% to 50% being singletons. Findings of the study overall: Investigators viewed diversity estimates from one million T cells as underestimates, the study reported.

This sequence joins TRBV28 and TRBJ1-5; D is possibly TRBD1 (5 bases). Source material: blood. The receptor was derived from a man at least 80 years old in good health. The CDR3 here is CASRPRGNQPQHF. The CDR3 DNA sequence: TGTGCCAGCCGGCCCAGGGGCAATCAGCCCCAGCATTTT.